Reported below is one T cell receptor beta chain. Its target is not known. The authors carried out high-throughput sequencing of TCR beta. They applied it to CD8+ and CD4+ T cells obtained from blood. Random-hexamer reverse transcription was applied to roughly 0.5 to 1 ug RNA. One entry per CDR3 protein, called by TCRdb with MiXCR from the immunoSEQ multiplex PCR reads. The table records tens of thousands of distinct CDR3 sequences, approximately 93% of them present only once. This sample was included in a study of CD8 T cells in Susac syndrome. Across the study: At blood draw, Susac syndrome patients were therapy-naive, on corticosteroids, or on intravenous immunoglobulin alone.

Study outcomes and limitations: Clonal expansion of Susac CD8+ cells peaked in TEMRA cells, and it also peaked in active patients.

The sequence came from a human donor with Susac syndrome. The sequenced sample was CD8+ T cells from PBMCs.

The DNA of the CDR3 is TGTGCCAGTAGTCCAGGGGCCTATGGCTACACCTTC. It codes for CASSPGAYGYTF. The gene calls are TRBV19 and TRBJ1-2, with D possibly matching TRBD1 (6 bases). Trimming removed 5 bases at V and 4 bases at J, with 8 bases between. CDR1 is LNHDA and CDR2 is SQIVND in the germline V gene (reference sequence). The CDR3 extends over 12 amino acids.